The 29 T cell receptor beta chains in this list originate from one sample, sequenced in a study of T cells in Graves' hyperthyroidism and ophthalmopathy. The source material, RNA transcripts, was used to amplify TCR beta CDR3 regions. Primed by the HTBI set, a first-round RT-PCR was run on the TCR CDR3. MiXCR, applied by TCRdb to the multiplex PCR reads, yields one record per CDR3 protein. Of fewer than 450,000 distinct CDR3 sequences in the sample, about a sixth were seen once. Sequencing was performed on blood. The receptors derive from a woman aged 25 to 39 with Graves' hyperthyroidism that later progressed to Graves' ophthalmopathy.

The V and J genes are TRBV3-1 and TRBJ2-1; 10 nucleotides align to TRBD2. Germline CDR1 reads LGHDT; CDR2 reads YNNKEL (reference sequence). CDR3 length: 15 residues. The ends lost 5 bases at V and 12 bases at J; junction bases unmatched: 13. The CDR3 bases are TGTGCCAGCAGCTTTATAGCGGGGGGCCGGCAGGGGCAGTTCTTC. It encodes CASSFIAGGRQGQFF.

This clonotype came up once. As DNA, the CDR3 is TGTGCCAGTAGTATTGGACGTGCGAACACCGGGGAGCTGTTTTTT. Its translation: CASSIGRANTGELFF. The J gene is TRBJ2-2, the V gene TRBV19; D is ambiguous. V shed 3 bases and J shed 0 bases, with 8 bases lying between them. The CDR3 loop spans 15 amino acids. Germline CDR1 reads LNHDA; CDR2 reads SQIVND (reference sequence).

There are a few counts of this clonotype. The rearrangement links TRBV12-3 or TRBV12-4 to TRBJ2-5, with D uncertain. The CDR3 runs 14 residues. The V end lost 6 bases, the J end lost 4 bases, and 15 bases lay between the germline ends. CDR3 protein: CASRETDTAETQYF. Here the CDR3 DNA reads TGTGCCAGCAGGGAGACGGATACTGCAGAGACCCAGTACTTC.

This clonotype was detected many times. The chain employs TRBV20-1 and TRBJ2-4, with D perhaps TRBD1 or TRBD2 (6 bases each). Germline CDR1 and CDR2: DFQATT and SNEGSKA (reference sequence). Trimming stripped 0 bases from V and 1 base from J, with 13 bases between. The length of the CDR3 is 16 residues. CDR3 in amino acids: CSARDLRGEAKNIQYF. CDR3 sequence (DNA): TGCAGTGCTAGAGATCTGAGGGGGGAGGCCAAAAACATTCAGTACTTC.

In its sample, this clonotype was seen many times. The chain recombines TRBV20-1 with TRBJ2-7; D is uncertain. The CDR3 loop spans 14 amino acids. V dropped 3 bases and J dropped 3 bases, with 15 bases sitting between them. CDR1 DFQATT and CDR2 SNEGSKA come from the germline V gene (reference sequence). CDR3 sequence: CSARTTQTNYEQYF. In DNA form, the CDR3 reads TGCAGTGCTAGGACGACTCAGACGAACTACGAGCAGTACTTC.

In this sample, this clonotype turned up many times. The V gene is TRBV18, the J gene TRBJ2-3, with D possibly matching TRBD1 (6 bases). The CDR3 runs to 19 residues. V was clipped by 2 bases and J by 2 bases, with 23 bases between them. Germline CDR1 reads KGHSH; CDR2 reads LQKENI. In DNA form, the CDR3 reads TGTGCCAGCTCACCATTTTTTCCCCCGGTGTCGGGACACACAGATACGCAGTATTTT. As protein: CASSPFFPPVSGHTDTQYF.

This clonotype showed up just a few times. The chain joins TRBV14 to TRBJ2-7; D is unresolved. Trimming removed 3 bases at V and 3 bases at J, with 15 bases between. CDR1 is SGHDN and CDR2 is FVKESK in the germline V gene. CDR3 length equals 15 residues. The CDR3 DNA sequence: TGTGCCAGCAGCCAGAGTGGGTTGGTCGGCTACGAGCAGTACTTC. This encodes CASSQSGLVGYEQYF.

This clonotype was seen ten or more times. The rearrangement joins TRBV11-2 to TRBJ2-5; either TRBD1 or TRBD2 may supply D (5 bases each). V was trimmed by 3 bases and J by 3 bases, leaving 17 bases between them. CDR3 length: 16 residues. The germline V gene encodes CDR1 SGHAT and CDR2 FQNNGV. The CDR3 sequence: CASSFEDGVGEETQYF. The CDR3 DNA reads TGTGCCAGCAGCTTCGAGGACGGTGTGGGGGAAGAGACCCAGTACTTC.

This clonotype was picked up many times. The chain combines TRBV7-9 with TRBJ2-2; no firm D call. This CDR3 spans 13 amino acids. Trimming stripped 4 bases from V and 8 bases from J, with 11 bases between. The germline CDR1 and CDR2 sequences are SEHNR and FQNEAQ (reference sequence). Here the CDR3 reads CASSSWLAGELFF. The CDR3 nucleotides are TGTGCCAGCAGCTCGTGGCTGGCGGGGGAGCTGTTTTTT.

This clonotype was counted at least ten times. CDR3 in DNA: TGCAGTGCACGTCGGGGGCAAGAGACCCAGTACTTC. This gives the protein CSARRGQETQYF. The V call is TRBV20-1, the J call TRBJ2-5; TRBD2 is a possible D gene (6 bases). CDR1 and CDR2 from the germline V gene are DFQATT and SNEGSKA (reference sequence). The CDR3 contains 12 residues. Between the trimmed V and J ends, which lost 6 bases and 2 bases, there was a span of 10 bases.

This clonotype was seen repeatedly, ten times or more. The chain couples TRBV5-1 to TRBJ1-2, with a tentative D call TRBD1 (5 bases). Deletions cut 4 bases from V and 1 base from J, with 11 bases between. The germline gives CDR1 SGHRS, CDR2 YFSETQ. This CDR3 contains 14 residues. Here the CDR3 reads CASSPQGDNYGYTF. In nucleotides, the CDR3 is TGCGCCAGCAGCCCGCAGGGAGATAACTATGGCTACACCTTC.

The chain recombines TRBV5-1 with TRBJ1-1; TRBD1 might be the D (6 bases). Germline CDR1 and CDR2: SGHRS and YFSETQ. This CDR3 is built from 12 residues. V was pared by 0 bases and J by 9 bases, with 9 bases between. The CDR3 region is CASSLGGGQAFF. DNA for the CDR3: TGCGCCAGCAGCTTGGGAGGGGGACAAGCTTTCTTT. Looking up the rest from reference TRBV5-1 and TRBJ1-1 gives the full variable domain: KAGVTQTPRYLIKTRGQQVTLSCSPISGHRSVSWYQQTPGQGLQFLFEYFSETQRNKGNFPGRFSGRQFSNSRSEMNVSTLELGDSALYLCASSLGGGQAFFGQGTRLTVV.

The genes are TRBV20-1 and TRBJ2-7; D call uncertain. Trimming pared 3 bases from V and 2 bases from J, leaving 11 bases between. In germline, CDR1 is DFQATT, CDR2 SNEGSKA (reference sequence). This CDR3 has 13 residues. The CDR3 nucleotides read TGCAGTGCTAGCGACCCCGCCGCCTACGAGCAGTACTTC. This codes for CSASDPAAYEQYF.

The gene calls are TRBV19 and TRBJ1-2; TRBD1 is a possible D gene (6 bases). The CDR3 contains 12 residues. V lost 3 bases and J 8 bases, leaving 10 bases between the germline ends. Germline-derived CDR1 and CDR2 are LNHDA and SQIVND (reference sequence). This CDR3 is CASSMGARGYTF. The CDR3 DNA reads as TGTGCCAGTAGTATGGGGGCCCGGGGCTACACCTTC.

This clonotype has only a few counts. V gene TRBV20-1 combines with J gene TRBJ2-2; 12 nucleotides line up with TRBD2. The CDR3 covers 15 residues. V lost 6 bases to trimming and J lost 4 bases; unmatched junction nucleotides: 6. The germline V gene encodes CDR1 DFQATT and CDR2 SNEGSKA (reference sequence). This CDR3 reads CSAIASGRGTGELFF. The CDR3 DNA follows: TGCAGTGCCATAGCTAGCGGGAGGGGCACCGGGGAGCTGTTTTTT.

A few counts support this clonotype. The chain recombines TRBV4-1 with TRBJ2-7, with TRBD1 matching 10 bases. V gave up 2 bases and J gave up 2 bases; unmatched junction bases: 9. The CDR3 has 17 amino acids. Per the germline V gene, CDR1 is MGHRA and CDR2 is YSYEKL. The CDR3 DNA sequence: TGCGCCAGCAGCCAAACCCTTAAGGGACAGGGGACCTACGAGCAGTACTTC. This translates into CASSQTLKGQGTYEQYF.

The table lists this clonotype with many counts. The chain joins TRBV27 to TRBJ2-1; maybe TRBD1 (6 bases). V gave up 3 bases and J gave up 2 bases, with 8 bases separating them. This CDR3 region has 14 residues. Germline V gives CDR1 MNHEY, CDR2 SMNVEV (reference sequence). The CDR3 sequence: CASSFTGPYNEQFF. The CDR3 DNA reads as TGTGCCAGCAGTTTTACAGGGCCCTACAATGAGCAGTTCTTC.

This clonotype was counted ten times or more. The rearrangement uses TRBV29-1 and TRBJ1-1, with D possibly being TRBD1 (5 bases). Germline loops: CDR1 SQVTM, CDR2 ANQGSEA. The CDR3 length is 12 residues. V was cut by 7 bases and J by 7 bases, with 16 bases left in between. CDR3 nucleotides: TGCAGCGCCCACAGATGGGGGGATGAAGCTTTCTTT. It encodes CSAHRWGDEAFF.

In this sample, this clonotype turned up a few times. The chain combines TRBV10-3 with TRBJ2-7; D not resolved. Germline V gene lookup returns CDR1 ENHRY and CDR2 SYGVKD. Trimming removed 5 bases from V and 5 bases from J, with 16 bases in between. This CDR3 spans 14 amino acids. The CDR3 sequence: CAISNDPRWDEQYF. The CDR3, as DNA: TGTGCCATCAGTAACGACCCAAGGTGGGACGAGCAGTACTTC.

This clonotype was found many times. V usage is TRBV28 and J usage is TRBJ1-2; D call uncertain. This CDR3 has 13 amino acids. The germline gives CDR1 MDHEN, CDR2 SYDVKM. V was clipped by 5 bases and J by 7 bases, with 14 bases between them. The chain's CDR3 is CASSPPANPGYTF. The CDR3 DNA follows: TGTGCCAGCAGTCCCCCAGCAAATCCTGGCTACACCTTC.

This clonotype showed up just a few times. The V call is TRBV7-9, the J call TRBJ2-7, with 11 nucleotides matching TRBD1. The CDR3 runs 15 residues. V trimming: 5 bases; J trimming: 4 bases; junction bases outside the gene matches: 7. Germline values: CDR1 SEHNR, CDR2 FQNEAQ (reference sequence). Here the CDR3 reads CASSDWTGGGYEQYF. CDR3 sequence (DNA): TGTGCCAGCAGCGATTGGACAGGGGGCGGGTACGAGCAGTACTTC.

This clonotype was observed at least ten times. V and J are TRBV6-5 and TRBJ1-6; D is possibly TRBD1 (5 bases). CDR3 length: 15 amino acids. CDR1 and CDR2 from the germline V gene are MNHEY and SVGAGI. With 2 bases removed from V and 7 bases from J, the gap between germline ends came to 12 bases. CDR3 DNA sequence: TGTGCCAGCAGTTACGGGCTTGAGGGGAATTCACCCCTCCACTTT. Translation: CASSYGLEGNSPLHF.

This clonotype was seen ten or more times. CDR3 DNA sequence: TGCAGTGCCCTTAGGGACTCGTACAATGAGCAGTTCTTC. This encodes CSALRDSYNEQFF. This sequence joins TRBV20-1 and TRBJ2-1; D perhaps matches TRBD2 (6 bases). V was trimmed by 6 bases and J by 4 bases, leaving 13 bases between them. CDR3 length: 13 amino acids. Germline loops: CDR1 DFQATT, CDR2 SNEGSKA (reference sequence).

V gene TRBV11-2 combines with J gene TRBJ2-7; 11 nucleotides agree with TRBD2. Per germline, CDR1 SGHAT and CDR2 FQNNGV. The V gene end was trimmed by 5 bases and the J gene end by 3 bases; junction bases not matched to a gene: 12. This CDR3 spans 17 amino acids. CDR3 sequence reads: CASSPLPGTSGDYEQYF. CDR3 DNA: TGTGCCAGCAGCCCACTTCCCGGGACTAGCGGAGACTACGAGCAGTACTTC.

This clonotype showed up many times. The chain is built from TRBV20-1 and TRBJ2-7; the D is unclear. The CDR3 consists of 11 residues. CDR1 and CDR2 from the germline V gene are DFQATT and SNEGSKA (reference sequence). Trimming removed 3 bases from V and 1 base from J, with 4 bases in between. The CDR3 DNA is TGCAGTGCTAGTCAATCCTACGAGCAGTACTTC. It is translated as CSASQSYEQYF.

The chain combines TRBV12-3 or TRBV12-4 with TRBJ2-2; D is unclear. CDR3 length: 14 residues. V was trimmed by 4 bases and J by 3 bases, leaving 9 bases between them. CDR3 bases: TGTGCCAGCAGTTACGAACTCGACACCGGGGAGCTGTTTTTT. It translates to CASSYELDTGELFF.

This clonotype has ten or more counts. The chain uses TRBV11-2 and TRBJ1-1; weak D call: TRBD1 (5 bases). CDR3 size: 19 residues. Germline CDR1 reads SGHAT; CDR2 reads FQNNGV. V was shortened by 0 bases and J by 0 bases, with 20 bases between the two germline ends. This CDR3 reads CASSLDGFGGRLLNTEAFF. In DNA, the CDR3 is TGTGCCAGCAGCTTAGATGGATTTGGGGGGAGGTTGCTGAACACTGAAGCTTTCTTT.

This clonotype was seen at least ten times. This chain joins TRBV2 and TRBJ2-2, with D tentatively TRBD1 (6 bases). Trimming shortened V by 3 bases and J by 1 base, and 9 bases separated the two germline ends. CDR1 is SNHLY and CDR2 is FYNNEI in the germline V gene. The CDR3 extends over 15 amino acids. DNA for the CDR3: TGTGCCAGCAGTGAGACAGGCCAGAACACCGGGGAGCTGTTTTTT. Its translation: CASSETGQNTGELFF.

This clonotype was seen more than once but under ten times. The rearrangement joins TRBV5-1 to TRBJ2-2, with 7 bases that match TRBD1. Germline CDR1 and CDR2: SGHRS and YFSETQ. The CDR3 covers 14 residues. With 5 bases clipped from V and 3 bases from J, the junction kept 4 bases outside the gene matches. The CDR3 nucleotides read TGCGCCAGCAGGGGTCAGGGGGACACCGGGGAGCTGTTTTTT. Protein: CASRGQGDTGELFF.